Listed here is a single T cell receptor beta chain. This sample is part of a study of T cell changes during pregnancy in multiple sclerosis. Profiling relied on immunoSEQ multiplex PCR, and the TCRdb table lists in-frame clones only, not all of them. The top ten clones hold approximately 2.1% of a sample with roughly 70,000 clones, approximately 92% of them seen once. V was pared by 6 bases and J by 3 bases, with 17 bases of the junction left unmatched. Germline V gene lookup returns CDR1 MDHEN and CDR2 SYDVKM. The CDR3 runs 18 residues. The clonotype comes from a female donor with multiple sclerosis, enrolled in a pregnancy study. The sample here was peripheral blood, taken before pregnancy. The rearrangement joins TRBV28 to TRBJ2-5, with 9 bases aligning to TRBD1. In DNA, the CDR3 is TGTGCCAGCAGATCTCCGGGACAGGGATTAAGAAGGGAAGAGACCCAGTACTTC. Encoded protein: CASRSPGQGLRREETQYF. The whole variable domain, remainder taken from reference TRBV28 and TRBJ2-5, is DVKVTQSSRYLVKRTGEKVFLECVQDMDHENMFWYRQDPGLGLRLIYFSYDVKMKEKGDIPEGYSVSREKKERFSLILESASTNQTSMYLCASRSPGQGLRREETQYFGPGTRLLVL.